One and the same sample provided the 17 T cell receptor beta chains below, sequenced in a study of cytomegalovirus exposure and HLA in healthy donors. TCRdb keeps only in-frame clones here, not all; method: immunoSEQ multiplex PCR. The sample consists of around 190,000 clones, around 85% of them appearing once. Input material: PBMCs. Receptor source: a man between 18 and 35 years old in good health and CMV-seropositive.

The sample holds one count of this clone. CDR3 loop: CASSVEPGRHEQYF. The CDR3 region has the DNA TGTGCCAGCAGCGTAGAACCGGGTAGGCACGAGCAGTACTTC. The rearrangement uses TRBV9 and TRBJ2-7; no clear D. Germline CDR1 SGDLS, CDR2 YYNGEE. V lost 0 bases and J lost 5, with 12 bases in between. The CDR3 contains 14 residues.

The rearrangement joins TRBV9 to TRBJ2-7; D perhaps matches TRBD2 (6 bases). The germline gives CDR1 SGDLS, CDR2 YYNGEE. This CDR3 has 15 amino acids. V dropped 0 bases and J dropped 2 bases, with 12 bases sitting between them. CDR3 in amino acids: CASSVGGRWAYEQYF. CDR3 DNA: TGTGCCAGCAGCGTAGGAGGGAGGTGGGCCTACGAGCAGTACTTC.

The chain employs TRBV6-1 and TRBJ1-3; possibly TRBD1 for D (5 bases). CDR1 and CDR2 from the germline V gene are MNHNS and SASEGT. The ends were cut back, 7 bases at V and 0 bases at J, with 10 bases in the middle. The CDR3 sequence is 14 residues long. Written as DNA, the CDR3 is TGTGCCAGCATTACAGGTTTCTCTGGAAACACCATATATTTT. Translating it yields CASITGFSGNTIYF.

CDR3: CASSETLGLAGGPGTGELFF. CDR3 DNA sequence: TGTGCCAGCAGCGAGACTCTAGGACTAGCGGGGGGGCCGGGAACCGGGGAGCTGTTTTTT. The chain joins TRBV28 to TRBJ2-2, with 15 bases identical to TRBD2. The V gene end was trimmed by 6 bases and the J gene end by 5 bases; junction bases not matched to a gene: 16. Germline V gene sequence: CDR1 MDHEN, CDR2 SYDVKM. This CDR3 region has 20 residues.

The chain links TRBV5-1 to TRBJ1-3; 8 positions match TRBD1. CDR1 is SGHRS, CDR2 YFSETQ, per germline. V lost 5 bases and J lost 4; bases outside the gene matches: 8. The length of the CDR3 is 15 residues. CDR3 coding DNA: TGCGCCAGCAGATCCCAGGGGGCGCCAGGAAACACCATATATTTT. It translates to CASRSQGAPGNTIYF.

The rearrangement joins TRBV6-6 to TRBJ2-7, with a possible D match to TRBD2 (5 bases). The CDR3 sequence is 13 residues long. With 3 bases removed from V and 6 bases from J, the gap between germline ends came to 12 bases. Germline lookup yields CDR1 MNHNY and CDR2 SVGAGI (reference sequence). Here the CDR3 reads CASSYGGGFEQYF. The CDR3 bases are TGTGCCAGCAGTTATGGAGGAGGTTTCGAGCAGTACTTC.

The V and J genes are TRBV5-1 and TRBJ1-2; 9 bases align to TRBD1. V shed 2 bases and J 3 bases; nucleotides not matched to a gene: 14. Per the germline V gene, CDR1 is SGHRS and CDR2 is YFSETQ. The CDR3 has 18 amino acids. The DNA for the CDR3 is TGCGCCAGCAGCTTTGGCCCTACAGGGGGCGCAGAGTACTATGGCTACACCTTC. Amino acid sequence: CASSFGPTGGAEYYGYTF.

The chain combines TRBV28 with TRBJ1-6; 8 nucleotides match TRBD1. Per germline, CDR1 MDHEN and CDR2 SYDVKM. The ends lost 8 bases at V and 10 bases at J; junction bases unmatched: 4. The CDR3 covers 12 residues. CDR3 protein: CASSGGRSPLHF. DNA for the CDR3: TGTGCCAGCTCAGGGGGCCGGTCACCCCTCCACTTT.

In DNA, the CDR3 is TGTGCCAGCAGTGAATTTAGCGGGAGCTCCTACGAGCAGTACTTC. This sequence encodes CASSEFSGSSYEQYF. The chain combines TRBV6-1 with TRBJ2-7; 9 bases align to TRBD2. J was trimmed by 0 bases and V by 2 bases; bases with no gene match: 2. This CDR3 has 15 amino acids. Germline V gives CDR1 MNHNS, CDR2 SASEGT.

CDR3 sequence: CASSLDNQQYF. The CDR3 coding sequence is TGTGCCAGCAGCCTTGACAACCAGCAGTACTTC. V and J are TRBV13 and TRBJ2-7; D is uncertain. The CDR3 contains 11 residues. The V end was cut by 5 bases, the J end by 8 bases, with 10 bases between. CDR1 and CDR2 from the germline V gene are PRHDT and FYEKMQ (reference sequence).

This clone was observed at least ten times. The chain combines TRBV9 with TRBJ2-1, with TRBD2 matching 11 bases. This CDR3 is 14 amino acids long. Germline V gene data show CDR1 as SGDLS and CDR2 as YYNGEE. After removal of 0 bases from V and 8 bases from J, the junction contained 1 base not matched to a gene. Here the CDR3 reads CASSVGLAGHEQFF. In DNA, the CDR3 is TGTGCCAGCAGCGTAGGACTAGCGGGACATGAGCAGTTCTTC.

The chain has TRBV19 and TRBJ2-7; D may be TRBD2 (6 bases). The germline V gene encodes CDR1 LNHDA and CDR2 SQIVND (reference sequence). There are 17 residues in the CDR3. Trimming stripped 2 bases from V and 1 base from J, with 18 bases between. CDR3 DNA: TGTGCCAGTAGTATATCCCGGGGTAGCGGTTTTTCCTACGAGCAGTACTTC. Amino acids: CASSISRGSGFSYEQYF.

The rearrangement joins TRBV27 to TRBJ2-1; 8 positions agree with TRBD2. Germline V CDR1 and CDR2: MNHEY, SMNVEV (reference sequence). This CDR3 has 13 amino acids. V trimming: 4 bases; J trimming: 13 bases; junction bases outside the gene matches: 9. The CDR3 DNA sequence: TGTGCCAGCAGTTACCAGACTAGCGCACCCCAGTTCTTC. This translates into CASSYQTSAPQFF.

This clone was seen more than once but under ten times. V and J are TRBV7-8 and TRBJ1-2, with TRBD1 matching over 8 bases. The CDR3 is made up of 14 amino acids. The V gene end was trimmed by 6 bases and the J gene end by 6 bases; junction bases not matched to a gene: 9. Germline V lookup: CDR1 SGHVS, CDR2 FQNEAQ. The CDR3 DNA is TGTGCCAGCAGTTCGAGGACAGGGCATAATGGCTACACCTTC. This translates into CASSSRTGHNGYTF.

This chain uses TRBV10-2 with TRBJ1-5; D gene uncertain. The CDR3 runs 15 residues. Trimming shortened V by 8 bases and J by 2 bases, and 16 bases separated the two germline ends. The germline V gene has CDR1 WSHSY and CDR2 SAAADI. CDR3 residues: CASPRAGDGNQPQHF. The CDR3 DNA reads as TGCGCCAGCCCCCGAGCCGGAGATGGCAATCAGCCCCAGCATTTT.

This sequence joins TRBV29-1 and TRBJ1-1; 9 nucleotides align to TRBD1. The CDR3 runs 13 residues. From germline, CDR1 is SQVTM and CDR2 ANQGSEA. The V gene end was trimmed by 3 bases and the J gene end by 6 bases; junction bases not matched to a gene: 5. CDR3 DNA sequence: TGCAGCGTTGACGAGGACAGGGGTTCTGAAGCTTTCTTT. Its translation: CSVDEDRGSEAFF.

The genes are TRBV30 and TRBJ2-1; D is possibly TRBD2 (6 bases). Per germline, CDR1 GTSNPN and CDR2 SVGIG (reference sequence). V was trimmed by 3 bases and J by 7 bases, leaving 10 bases between them. This CDR3 is built from 12 residues. The CDR3 loop is CAWRGGRNEQFF. DNA for the CDR3: TGTGCCTGGAGGGGGGGTCGGAATGAGCAGTTCTTC.